Each of the 28 T cell receptor beta chains below was sequenced from the same sample in a study of blood T cell repertoires in COVID-19. Method: immunoSEQ multiplex PCR; TCRdb's copy keeps in-frame clones and lacks some. The repertoire holds approximately 500,000 clones, with 80% to 90% as singletons. The source material was peripheral blood. The receptor source for this set is a man between 18 and 29 years old with COVID-19, enrolled during active disease.

This clone was counted a few times. CDR3 sequence: CASSSAGTYEQYF. Written as DNA, the CDR3 is TGTGCCAGCAGCTCGGCCGGGACCTACGAGCAGTACTTC. This chain connects TRBV5-4 to TRBJ2-7; TRBD2 is a possible D gene (5 bases). This CDR3 comprises 13 residues. Germline assignment: CDR1 SGHNT and CDR2 YYREEE (reference sequence). V dropped 3 bases and J dropped 2 bases, with 9 bases sitting between them.

This chain's CDR3 is CASSLELAGQNEQFF. CDR3 bases: TGTGCCAGCAGCTTAGAACTAGCGGGGCAGAATGAGCAGTTCTTC. V is TRBV11-3 and J is TRBJ2-1; 10 nucleotides match TRBD2. The V gene's germline CDR1 is SGHNT and CDR2 YENEEA. The junction had 3 bases not matched to a gene; V was cut back by 0 bases and J by 7 bases. The CDR3 length is 15 residues.

The chain has TRBV5-6 and TRBJ2-6; D is possibly TRBD2 (6 bases). Germline CDR1 and CDR2: SGHDT and YYEEEE. The CDR3 runs 16 residues. V lost 8 bases and J 0 bases, leaving 15 bases between the germline ends. The CDR3: CARGLGSLSGANVLTF. The CDR3, as DNA: TGTGCCAGGGGACTCGGGTCTCTCTCTGGGGCCAACGTCCTGACTTTC.

In the case of this clone: Within the sample, other DNA sequences also encode this same CDR3. J is TRBJ2-7 and V is TRBV7-9, with unresolved D. This CDR3 is 12 amino acids long. Germline V gene lookup returns CDR1 SEHNR and CDR2 FQNEAQ (reference sequence). V lost 2 bases and J lost 3, with 5 bases in between. In DNA, the CDR3 is TGTGCCAGCAGCTTACCGTACTACGAGCAGTACTTC. This sequence encodes CASSLPYYEQYF. Together with reference TRBV7-9 and TRBJ2-7, the CDR3 gives the full variable domain: DTGVSQNPRHKITKRGQNVTFRCDPISEHNRLYWYRQTLGQGPEFLTYFQNEAQLEKSRLLSDRFSAERPKGSFSTLEIQRTEQGDSAMYLCASSLPYYEQYFGPGTRLTVT.

This clone was found a few times. The genes are TRBV27 and TRBJ2-3; 11 positions match TRBD2. With V trimmed by 8 bases and J by 2 bases, 6 bases remained unmatched. This CDR3 has 15 residues. The germline V gene encodes CDR1 MNHEY and CDR2 SMNVEV (reference sequence). DNA of the CDR3: TGTGCCAGCGGGATAGCGGGGGGGCACACAGATACGCAGTATTTT. Its protein product is CASGIAGGHTDTQYF.

This chain uses TRBV14 with TRBJ2-2, with 7 bases fitting TRBD1. CDR3 length: 16 amino acids. CDR1 and CDR2 (germline): SGHDN, FVKESK. V was pared by 5 bases and J by 4 bases, with 10 bases of the junction left unmatched. CDR3 residues: CASSILTGISTGELFF. In DNA, the CDR3 is TGTGCCAGCAGCATTTTGACAGGGATTAGCACCGGGGAGCTGTTTTTT.

This clone showed up just once. This chain uses TRBV15 with TRBJ2-1, with D possibly TRBD2 on 5 matching bases. This CDR3 has 16 residues. Germline-derived CDR1 and CDR2 are LNHNV and YYDKDF (reference sequence). The V end was cut by 7 bases, the J end by 10 bases, with 26 bases between. The CDR3 sequence: CATMVGKGILGREQFF. The CDR3 nucleotides are TGTGCCACCATGGTGGGTAAAGGGATACTAGGTCGGGAGCAGTTCTTC.

The chain uses TRBV2 and TRBJ1-3; D perhaps matches TRBD1 (5 bases). The CDR3 extends over 12 amino acids. Germline-derived CDR1 and CDR2 are SNHLY and FYNNEI. V lost 8 bases, J lost 4 bases, and 9 bases lay in between. The CDR3, as DNA: TGTGCCAGCGGCCGACAGGGAAACACCATATATTTT. Protein sequence: CASGRQGNTIYF.

The chain employs TRBV10-3 and TRBJ2-1, with 10 bases lining up with TRBD2. Losses at the gene ends were 8 bases for V and 5 bases for J; bases not matched to a gene: 6. The CDR3 has 14 amino acids. Germline CDR1 is ENHRY and CDR2 is SYGVKD. This CDR3 reads CAIPSGTSDNEQFF. The CDR3 DNA sequence: TGTGCCATCCCTTCCGGGACTAGCGACAATGAGCAGTTCTTC.

The sample holds a few counts of this clone. The rearrangement links TRBV5-1 to TRBJ1-2, with D hard to call. Per the germline V gene, CDR1 is SGHRS and CDR2 is YFSETQ. Trimming shortened V by 1 base and J by 6 bases, and 10 bases separated the two germline ends. This CDR3 spans 13 amino acids. Written as DNA, the CDR3 is TGCGCCAGCAGCTTGTCGTTGGGCGATGGCTACACCTTC. Translating it yields CASSLSLGDGYTF.

This chain links TRBV6-5 with TRBJ2-7, with 8 bases lining up with TRBD1. The CDR3 length is 14 residues. After removal of 4 bases from V and 6 bases from J, the junction contained 8 bases not matched to a gene. Germline V gene data show CDR1 as MNHEY and CDR2 as SVGAGI. This CDR3 reads CASSWDRPPGEQYF. CDR3 DNA: TGTGCCAGCAGTTGGGACAGGCCCCCTGGCGAGCAGTACTTC.

In the case of this clone: One end of the junction varies from germline; a read error may be responsible. The CDR3 nucleotides are TGTGCCAACAGCCAATGGACAGGAGAGCAGTACTTC. Translated: CANSQWTGEQYF. The genes are TRBV14 and TRBJ2-7, with TRBD1 identical over 7 bases. There are 12 residues in the CDR3. Germline-derived CDR1 and CDR2 are SGHDN and FVKESK. The whole variable domain, remainder taken from reference TRBV14 and TRBJ2-7, is EAGVTQFPSHSVIEKGQTVTLRCDPISGHDNLYWYRRVMGKEIKFLLHFVKESKQDESGMPNNRFLAERTGGTYSTLKVQPAELEDSGVYFCANSQWTGEQYFGPGTRLTVT.

The V gene is TRBV28, the J gene TRBJ1-2; 8 bases fit TRBD1. From germline, CDR1 is MDHEN and CDR2 SYDVKM. This CDR3 has 14 amino acids. J gave up 5 bases and V 5 bases, and 7 bases lay outside the gene matches. CDR3 sequence: CASSREQGAYGYTF. CDR3 bases: TGTGCCAGCAGTCGAGAGCAGGGGGCATATGGCTACACCTTC.

The rearrangement uses TRBV29-1 and TRBJ1-1; D might be TRBD1 (5 bases). This CDR3 spans 12 amino acids. The germline V and J ends were trimmed by 7 bases and 1 base, with 10 bases remaining between them. The germline V gene has CDR1 SQVTM and CDR2 ANQGSEA. The CDR3 reads CSANGGNTEAFF. CDR3 in DNA: TGCAGCGCCAACGGGGGGAACACTGAAGCTTTCTTT.

V usage is TRBV7-9 and J usage is TRBJ1-3, with 10 bases that match TRBD1. The CDR3 sequence is 15 residues long. V was clipped by 5 bases and J by 2 bases; unmatched bases: 3. CDR1 and CDR2 (germline): SEHNR, FQNEAQ (reference sequence). CDR3 protein: CASSTGQGAGNTIYF. CDR3 coding DNA: TGTGCCAGCAGCACCGGACAGGGGGCTGGAAACACCATATATTTT.

The rearrangement uses TRBV6-1 and TRBJ2-1; D remains ambiguous. With 6 bases removed from V and 5 bases from J, the gap between germline ends came to 14 bases. From germline, CDR1 is MNHNS and CDR2 SASEGT. This CDR3 has 14 amino acids. DNA for the CDR3: TGTGCCAGCAGCGGAGTCTTACTAAACAATGAGCAGTTCTTC. Protein sequence: CASSGVLLNNEQFF.

This sequence joins TRBV5-1 and TRBJ1-1, with D hard to call. This CDR3 contains 15 residues. Germline V gene lookup returns CDR1 SGHRS and CDR2 YFSETQ. V gave up 3 bases and J gave up 0 bases, with 12 bases separating them. The CDR3 DNA reads TGCGCCAGCAGCTCAGGTCCTTCCATGAACACTGAAGCTTTCTTT. This codes for CASSSGPSMNTEAFF.

The V gene is TRBV10-3, the J gene TRBJ2-3; D is perhaps TRBD1 (6 bases). This CDR3 spans 14 amino acids. Germline CDR1 and CDR2: ENHRY and SYGVKD. V lost 3 bases and J lost 3, with 10 bases in between. The CDR3, as DNA: TGTGCCATCAGTGACAGCCAGGGGACAGATACGCAGTATTTT. It is translated as CAISDSQGTDTQYF.

The rearrangement joins TRBV5-6 to TRBJ2-3, with D uncertain. Germline lookup yields CDR1 SGHDT and CDR2 YYEEEE. V lost 1 base, J lost 3 bases, and 6 bases lay in between. The CDR3 extends over 13 amino acids. DNA of the CDR3: TGTGCCAGCAGCTTGACAGAGACAGATACGCAGTATTTT. Translation: CASSLTETDTQYF.

The genes are TRBV24-1 and TRBJ2-7, with 8 nucleotides matching TRBD2. The CDR3 spans 15 residues. CDR1 KGHDR and CDR2 SFDVKD come from the germline V gene. V dropped 5 bases and J dropped 2; count of bases not matched to a gene: 7. The CDR3 is CATSGQERGTYEQYF. The CDR3 DNA reads TGTGCCACCAGTGGCCAGGAGCGGGGGACCTACGAGCAGTACTTC.

CDR3 sequence: CASSESRGGRSETQYF. In DNA, the CDR3 is TGCGCCAGCAGTGAGTCTCGGGGGGGCAGATCGGAGACCCAGTACTTC. V and J are TRBV10-2 and TRBJ2-5; 8 nucleotides line up with TRBD2. The CDR3 contains 16 residues. The V segment lost 0 bases and the J segment 5 bases; nucleotides outside the gene matches: 8. Germline lookup yields CDR1 WSHSY and CDR2 SAAADI.

As DNA, the CDR3 is TGTGCCAGCAGCTTGTGGGGGGGGAATTCACCCCTCCACTTT. As protein: CASSLWGGNSPLHF. The rearrangement links TRBV5-4 to TRBJ1-6; a weak D match, TRBD1 (5 bases). Germline V gene sequence: CDR1 SGHNT, CDR2 YYREEE (reference sequence). This CDR3 has 14 amino acids. V was trimmed by 1 base and J by 7 bases, leaving 9 bases between them.

CDR3 DNA: TGCGCCAGCTCCGGGCCGGGACTAGCGACAGATACGCAGTATTTT. Its protein is CASSGPGLATDTQYF. The chain has TRBV5-1 and TRBJ2-3; 10 bases line up with TRBD2. J was trimmed by 3 bases and V by 7 bases; bases with no gene match: 8. The CDR3 totals 15 residues. The germline V gene has CDR1 SGHRS and CDR2 YFSETQ.

The rearrangement uses TRBV7-9 and TRBJ2-1, with 9 bases fitting TRBD2. Trimming took 5 bases from V and 8 from J; bases not matched to a gene: 10. Germline lookup yields CDR1 SEHNR and CDR2 FQNEAQ (reference sequence). The CDR3 length is 15 residues. CDR3 protein: CASSPRASGGHEQFF. CDR3 bases: TGTGCCAGCAGCCCCCGGGCCAGCGGGGGGCATGAGCAGTTCTTC.

The J gene is TRBJ2-2, the V gene TRBV30, with D possibly TRBD2 on 7 matching bases. The V end was cut by 3 bases, the J end by 7 bases, with 12 bases between. The CDR3 runs to 13 residues. CDR1 GTSNPN and CDR2 SVGIG come from the germline V gene (reference sequence). This CDR3 is CAWRAGAVGELFF. In DNA form, the CDR3 reads TGTGCCTGGAGGGCGGGGGCGGTCGGGGAGCTGTTTTTT.

The count of this clone is one. J is TRBJ2-5 and V is TRBV28, with a weak D call TRBD2 (6 bases). Germline assignment: CDR1 MDHEN and CDR2 SYDVKM. Trimming took 8 bases from V and 9 from J, leaving 10 bases between them. The CDR3 has 10 residues. The CDR3 bases are TGTGCCAGCTATGGGGAGGCCCAGTACTTC. Translation: CASYGEAQYF.

This chain uses TRBV30 with TRBJ2-2; a weak D match, TRBD2 (5 bases). V was shortened by 2 bases and J by 5 bases, with 12 bases between the two germline ends. Germline assignment: CDR1 GTSNPN and CDR2 SVGIG (reference sequence). This CDR3 spans 14 amino acids. CDR3: CAWSLLLDTGELFF. CDR3 coding DNA: TGTGCCTGGAGTCTTCTACTAGATACCGGGGAGCTGTTTTTT.

The chain recombines TRBV11-2 with TRBJ2-1; D perhaps matches TRBD1 (6 bases). Trimming cost V 1 base and J 0 bases, with 10 bases left between them. The CDR3 is 16 amino acids. CDR1 is SGHAT and CDR2 is FQNNGV in the germline V gene. The CDR3 DNA reads TGTGCCAGCAGCTTAGTCCAGGGGAGCTCCTACAATGAGCAGTTCTTC. It translates to CASSLVQGSSYNEQFF.